This T cell receptor beta chain was recovered during a study of T cell responses to AZD1222 COVID-19 vaccine. Broader study findings: There were vaccine-associated CD4 TCRs across spike, dominant at 160-218 and 743-854. Just 5 to 7 AZD1222 recipients were seropositive at baseline.

V trimming: 4 bases; J trimming: 4 bases; junction bases outside the gene matches: 8. CDR3 length: 15 amino acids. The germline gives CDR1 SEHNR, CDR2 FQNEAQ (reference sequence). As to this clone: Its antigen is as yet unknown.

Method: immunoSEQ multiplex PCR; TCRdb's copy keeps in-frame clones and lacks some. The data contain around 58,000 clones, about 88% of them singletons. This chain links TRBV7-9 with TRBJ2-7, with 9 positions matching TRBD1. The sequenced sample was peripheral blood, obtained on day 0 of AZD1222 vaccination. This clonotype was obtained from an adult in good health. CDR3 in amino acids: CASSSQRDRAYEQYF. The CDR3 DNA reads as TGTGCCAGCAGCTCGCAGCGGGACAGGGCGTACGAGCAGTACTTC.